This paragraph covers one T cell receptor (beta chain) sequence. This record belongs to a study of blood T cell repertoires in COVID-19. About the research overall: The United States, Italy and Spain supplied acute and convalescent COVID-19 samples. PBMCs, B-cell-depleted T cells, or T cells were the source of the cDNA or gDNA that made up the material.

Authors' methods: Estimates of nucleated cell counts were drawn from the amplification of reference gene primers. Data came from immunoSEQ multiplex PCR; TCRdb stores just in-frame clones and leaves some out. The DNA gave D and trimming, while V, J and clone size come from that table. The table has a few hundred thousand clones, 84% seen once. Germline assignment: CDR1 SGHAT and CDR2 FQNNGV. The CDR3 has 15 residues. V gave up 4 bases and J gave up 0 bases; unmatched junction bases: 3. J is TRBJ1-5 and V is TRBV11-2; 7 positions agree with TRBD1. The receptor's source is a woman aged 40-49 years who had recovered from COVID-19. Sequenced: peripheral blood. The CDR3, as DNA: TGTGCCAGCAGCTCGACAGGGAATAGCAATCAGCCCCAGCATTTT. This encodes CASSSTGNSNQPQHF.